The clone carrying this T cell receptor beta chain was seen repeatedly, ten times or more. These data originate in a study of T cells after yellow fever vaccination. Each CDR3 protein gets one entry after TCRdb re-called the 5' RACE reads with MiXCR. The table lists a few hundred thousand distinct CDR3 sequences, around 6.4% of them singletons. CDR1 DFQATT and CDR2 SNEGSKA come from the germline V gene (reference sequence). Trimming removed 2 bases from V and 7 bases from J; junction bases left unmatched: 6. The CDR3 consists of 14 residues. The rearrangement joins TRBV20-1 to TRBJ2-1; 9 bases align to TRBD1. The receptor comes from a man aged 25-45 years who received the YFV17D yellow fever vaccine. This material consisted of PBMCs, taken 5 days after the yellow fever booster vaccination. Here the CDR3 reads CSARKTGGGNEQFF. In DNA, the CDR3 is TGCAGTGCTAGAAAAACAGGGGGCGGGAATGAGCAGTTCTTC.